A selection of T cell receptor beta chains follows, all from one sample in a study of vaccination effects on CD4 cells after COVID-19. Their target antigens are unknown. TCRdb's copy holds only in-frame clones and misses some; the assay was immunoSEQ multiplex PCR. This sample has about 27,000 clones; approximately 80% occur once, and the top ten carry approximately 21%. The specimen comprised CD4+ T cells from PBMCs cultured with HCoV-NL63 spike peptides, sampled before COVID-19 vaccination. These receptors all stem from a human donor who had a prior SARS-CoV-2 infection. CDR3s include the opening cysteine and the closing phenylalanine or tryptophan. A D gene is named only where the DNA matches it firmly. Clone size is not always given. Where it is, it says once, few, many or a class for expanded clones.

d_call clone_size cdr3_length j_call v_call cdr3_aa cdr3_nt
TRBD1 . 14 TRBJ1-1 TRBV14 CASSGTGVDTEAFF TGTGCCAGCAGCGGGACAGGGGTGGACACTGAAGCTTTCTTT
TRBD1 few 15 TRBJ2-3 TRBV6-6 CASSFGQGRVDTQYF TGTGCCAGCAGCTTCGGACAGGGGAGAGTGGATACGCAGTATTTT
. . 15 TRBJ2-3 TRBV18 CASSPGLAGMTTQYF TGTGCCAGCTCACCGGGGCTAGCCGGGATGACTACGCAGTATTTT
. . 13 TRBJ1-1 TRBV5-1 CASSSRSGDEAFF TGCGCCAGCAGCTCCCGTTCGGGTGATGAAGCTTTCTTT
. . 13 TRBJ1-4 TRBV6-5 CASQARVFEKLFF TGTGCCTCCCAGGCCAGGGTTTTTGAAAAACTGTTTTTT
TRBD2 . 14 TRBJ2-1 TRBV11-3 CASSRTSLSNEQFF TGTGCCAGCAGCCGGACTAGCCTATCCAATGAGCAGTTCTTC
. . 15 TRBJ2-1 TRBV30 CAWSVLGNSYNEQFF TGTGCCTGGAGTGTTCTCGGGAATTCCTACAATGAGCAGTTCTTC
. . 15 TRBJ1-5 TRBV15 CATSRWTTSNQPQHF TGTGCCACCAGCAGATGGACAACTAGCAATCAGCCCCAGCATTTT
. . 15 TRBJ2-5 TRBV18 CASSPPTGYQETQYF TGTGCCAGCTCACCACCGACCGGATACCAAGAGACCCAGTACTTC
TRBD2 . 13 TRBJ2-4 TRBV3-1/TRBV3-2 CASSQDRGGREYF TGTGCCAGCAGCCAAGATCGGGGGGGACGGGAGTACTTC
. . 15 TRBJ2-1 TRBV14 CASSHLGGTYNEQFF TGTGCCAGCAGCCACCTCGGAGGTACCTACAATGAGCAGTTCTTC
. . 13 TRBJ1-2 TRBV12-3/TRBV12-4 CASSLEANYGYTF TGTGCCAGCAGTTTAGAAGCTAACTATGGCTACACCTTC
. few 14 TRBJ1-1 TRBV19 CASSHRSKNTEAFF TGTGCCAGTAGTCACAGGTCGAAGAACACTGAAGCTTTCTTT
TRBD2 . 13 TRBJ2-5 TRBV13 CASSVGGEETQYF TGTGCCAGCAGCGTGGGGGGGGAAGAGACCCAGTACTTC
. . 12 TRBJ1-3 TRBV7-9 CASSLMGNTIYF TGTGCCAGCAGCTTAATGGGTAACACCATATATTTT
. . 16 TRBJ2-1 TRBV15 CATSRRKADSYNEQFF TGTGCCACCAGCAGGAGGAAGGCGGACTCCTACAATGAGCAGTTCTTC
TRBD1 . 15 TRBJ1-3 TRBV10-3 CAISTGGASGNTIYF TGTGCCATCAGTACAGGGGGCGCCTCCGGAAACACCATATATTTT
TRBD2 few 18 TRBJ2-7 TRBV4-3 CASSQGWSGGPSSYEQYF TGCGCCAGCAGCCAAGGGTGGTCGGGAGGCCCAAGCTCCTACGAGCAGTACTTC
TRBD1 . 16 TRBJ1-6 TRBV18 CASSLPGTGPNSPLHF TGTGCCAGCTCACTCCCCGGGACAGGGCCTAATTCACCCCTCCACTTT
. . 14 TRBJ2-7 TRBV5-1 CASSLGVSSYEQYF TGCGCCAGCAGCCTTGGGGTCAGCTCCTACGAGCAGTACTTC
TRBD2 . 14 TRBJ2-1 TRBV29-1 CSVGPSGRYNEQFF TGCAGCGTTGGCCCTAGCGGGAGATACAATGAGCAGTTCTTC
. . 15 TRBJ1-3 TRBV11-3 CASSFPGGIGNTIYF TGTGCCAGCAGCTTTCCGGGAGGTATAGGAAACACCATATATTTT
TRBD2 . 19 TRBJ2-2 TRBV4-2 CASSQDNGLAGGRGGELFF TGTGCCAGCAGCCAAGACAACGGACTAGCGGGAGGGCGAGGCGGGGAGCTGTTTTTT
TRBD1 . 16 TRBJ1-4 TRBV5-1 CASSLQPGQGVEKLFF TGCGCCAGCAGCTTACAACCGGGACAGGGAGTTGAAAAACTGTTTTTT
. few 12 TRBJ1-1 TRBV28 CASSEGTTEAFF TGTGCCAGCAGCGAGGGAACCACTGAAGCTTTCTTT
. . 14 TRBJ1-2 TRBV5-4 CASSRRGTYDGYTF TGTGCCAGCAGCCGAAGGGGGACCTATGATGGCTACACCTTC
. . 18 TRBJ1-1 TRBV7-2 CASSLATGHGRMNTEAFF TGTGCCAGCAGCTTAGCGACGGGTCACGGCAGAATGAACACTGAAGCTTTCTTT
TRBD1 . 13 TRBJ1-2 TRBV2 CASRTGGEGGYTF TGTGCCAGTAGGACAGGGGGCGAGGGTGGCTACACCTTC
. . 17 TRBJ2-2 TRBV27 CASSLLFGQVNTGELFF TGTGCCAGCAGTTTATTGTTTGGGCAGGTGAACACCGGGGAGCTGTTTTTT
. . 13 TRBJ1-3 TRBV12-3/TRBV12-4 CASSLFSGNTIYF TGTGCCAGCAGTCTGTTCTCTGGAAACACCATATATTTT
TRBD1 . 13 TRBJ1-1 TRBV7-2 CASSNPGTGGAFF TGTGCCAGCAGCAATCCCGGGACAGGGGGAGCTTTCTTT
TRBD2 . 15 TRBJ2-7 TRBV7-2 CASSTSAGLYYEQYF TGTGCCAGCAGCACCTCAGCGGGACTCTACTACGAGCAGTACTTC
. once 15 TRBJ2-1 TRBV12-5 CASGGRLVSYNEQFF TGTGCTAGTGGGGGCCGACTTGTCTCCTACAATGAGCAGTTCTTC